This TCR beta chain was captured by sequencing in a study of Ad26.COV2.S vaccination and SARS-CoV-2 variants. Study overall: In the study, Ad26.COV2.S was injected intramuscularly once, or twice 56 days apart. Study findings and constraints: Breadth, reportedly substantial, characterized the spike-specific CD8+ and CD4+ T cell responses after vaccination. Relative to placebo recipients, vaccine recipients exhibited elevated spike-specific TCR breadth.

A word on this clone: Antigen specificity is unknown.

Treatment specified: roughly 18 received Ad26.COV2.S at low or high dose, single or two shots; 5 received placebo; per-sample allocation not given. It was on day 63 after the first vaccine or placebo injection that samples were taken. Germline lookup yields CDR1 MDHEN and CDR2 SYDVKM. The trim removed 3 bases at V and 4 bases at J, leaving 12 bases unmatched. This CDR3 contains 17 residues. This table comes from immunoSEQ multiplex PCR, and its TCRdb copy is limited to in-frame clones, with some not included. This sample has 200,000 to 300,000 clones, with 70% to 90% found just once. The sequencing used peripheral blood, collected in a trial of Ad26.COV2.S vaccine versus placebo. The TCR sequence derives from a person aged 18 to 59 who received the Ad26.COV2.S COVID-19 vaccine or a placebo. The chain uses TRBV28 and TRBJ1-5; 7 bases agree with TRBD1. The CDR3 DNA follows: TGTGCCAGCAGTTTCCCGCCTGGGTCGGGACAGAATCAGCCCCAGCATTTT. Translated: CASSFPPGSGQNQPQHF.